This entry lists 18 T cell receptor beta chains sequenced from one sample in a study of blood T cell repertoires in COVID-19. Using immunoSEQ multiplex PCR, the repertoire was profiled, and TCRdb retains in-frame clones only, with some absent. This sample has some 260,000 clones, with around 90% found just once. Sequences were obtained from PBMCs or T cells enriched from blood (not recorded which). Receptors were obtained from a young woman who had recovered from COVID-19.

J is TRBJ2-1 and V is TRBV3-1 (or the pseudogene TRBV3-2); 11 bases agree with TRBD2. The trim removed 6 bases at V and 5 bases at J, leaving 3 bases unmatched. The CDR3 has 14 amino acids. Germline V gives CDR1 LGHDT, CDR2 YNNKEL (reference sequence). The CDR3 sequence: CASRMTSGDNEQFF. In nucleotides, the CDR3 is TGTGCCAGCAGGATGACTAGCGGGGACAATGAGCAGTTCTTC.

J is TRBJ1-3 and V is TRBV28; a possible D gene is TRBD1 (6 bases). Germline-derived CDR1 and CDR2 are MDHEN and SYDVKM. The CDR3 spans 15 residues. Deletions cut 4 bases from V and 0 bases from J, with 10 bases between. CDR3 in DNA: TGTGCCAGCAGTTGGACAGCTCGCTCTGGAAACACCATATATTTT. This sequence encodes CASSWTARSGNTIYF. Based on the CDR3 plus reference TRBV28 and TRBJ1-3, the full variable domain is DVKVTQSSRYLVKRTGEKVFLECVQDMDHENMFWYRQDPGLGLRLIYFSYDVKMKEKGDIPEGYSVSREKKERFSLILESASTNQTSMYLCASSWTARSGNTIYFGEGSWLTVV.

The rearrangement uses TRBV12-3 or TRBV12-4 and TRBJ2-7; the D is unclear. The length of the CDR3 is 11 residues. Trimming cost V 5 bases and J 7 bases, with 9 bases left between them. The CDR3 nucleotides are TGTGCCAGCAGTACCGCCGGGGAGCAGTACTTC. Translated: CASSTAGEQYF.

CDR3 DNA sequence: TGTGCCAGCAGCTTTCCCCCTCTCTATAATTCACCCCTCCACTTT. Protein product: CASSFPPLYNSPLHF. The rearrangement joins TRBV28 to TRBJ1-6; D gene ambiguous. The germline gives CDR1 MDHEN, CDR2 SYDVKM. The CDR3 consists of 15 residues. V was pared by 6 bases and J by 3 bases, with 12 bases between.

The V call is TRBV12-5, the J call TRBJ2-2; D may be TRBD1 (6 bases). The V gene's germline CDR1 is LGHNT and CDR2 FRNRAP. The CDR3 spans 17 residues. Deletions cut 0 bases from V and 6 bases from J, with 17 bases between. The CDR3 DNA follows: TGTGCTAGTGGTTTGGTACTGCAGGGGCCCTTCCCCGGGGAGCTGTTTTTT. It translates to CASGLVLQGPFPGELFF.

The gene calls are TRBV9 and TRBJ2-7; D might be TRBD2 (5 bases). Between the trimmed V and J ends, which lost 3 bases and 1 base, there was a span of 14 bases. Germline loops: CDR1 SGDLS, CDR2 YYNGEE. The CDR3 is made up of 15 amino acids. CDR3: CASSADSKGSYEQYF. Written as DNA, the CDR3 is TGTGCCAGCAGCGCGGACTCCAAGGGTTCCTACGAGCAGTACTTC.

The V call is TRBV19, the J call TRBJ2-3, with 9 positions matching TRBD2. Germline CDR1 is LNHDA and CDR2 is SQIVND (reference sequence). The trim removed 7 bases at V and 0 bases at J, leaving 8 bases unmatched. The CDR3 runs to 16 residues. The CDR3 nucleotides read TGTGCCAGTAAACGAACTAGCGGGTATAGCACAGATACGCAGTATTTT. Protein: CASKRTSGYSTDTQYF.

The table lists this clone with a count of one. The V gene is TRBV10-1, the J gene TRBJ1-2, with D perhaps matching TRBD1 (6 bases). CDR3 length: 14 amino acids. Germline V CDR1 and CDR2: WNHNN, SYGVQD (reference sequence). Trimming removed 7 bases at V and 4 bases at J, with 16 bases between. The CDR3, as DNA: TGCGCCAGCACCGGACAGAACCACTCCTATGGCTACACCTTC. It yields the protein CASTGQNHSYGYTF.

The genes are TRBV27 and TRBJ2-7, with D tentatively TRBD2 (7 bases). The V end was cut by 3 bases, the J end by 4 bases, with 16 bases between. The CDR3 is made up of 15 amino acids. CDR1 is MNHEY, CDR2 SMNVEV, per germline (reference sequence). The CDR3: CASSFQTGGGYEQYF. CDR3 nucleotide sequence: TGTGCCAGCAGTTTCCAGACAGGCGGGGGATACGAGCAGTACTTC.

The CDR3, as DNA: TGTGCCAGCAGCTATGAATTCCCGGGAATCTATGGCTACACCTTC. Protein: CASSYEFPGIYGYTF. The genes are TRBV7-9 and TRBJ1-2; D gene ambiguous. The V end was cut by 4 bases, the J end by 4 bases, with 16 bases between. Per the germline V gene, CDR1 is SEHNR and CDR2 is FQNEAQ (reference sequence). The CDR3 sequence is 15 residues long.

The rearrangement uses TRBV6-1 and TRBJ2-5; TRBD2 matches 7 bases. The CDR3 is 15 residues long. J lost 7 bases, V lost 1 base, and 9 bases had no gene match. Germline CDR1 reads MNHNS; CDR2 reads SASEGT. CDR3 sequence: CASSEVWEGMVTQYF. The CDR3 DNA is TGTGCCAGCAGTGAAGTGTGGGAGGGAATGGTGACCCAGTACTTC.

The chain uses TRBV18 and TRBJ1-2, with D possibly matching TRBD1 (5 bases). Trimming stripped 3 bases from V and 4 bases from J, with 15 bases between. Looked up from germline, CDR1 is KGHSH and CDR2 is LQKENI. This CDR3 region has 15 residues. CDR3 nucleotide sequence: TGTGCCAGCTCACCCGTTCGGGGGGTTATCTATGGCTACACCTTC. Encoded protein: CASSPVRGVIYGYTF.

The rearrangement uses TRBV29-1 and TRBJ1-3; D is unresolved. Trimming removed 4 bases at V and 3 bases at J, with 4 bases between. This CDR3 is built from 11 residues. The germline V gene has CDR1 SQVTM and CDR2 ANQGSEA. CDR3 region: CSVGGGNTIYF. The CDR3 nucleotides are TGCAGCGTTGGAGGTGGAAACACCATATATTTT.

The rearrangement uses TRBV19 and TRBJ1-5; no firm D call. The germline V gene has CDR1 LNHDA and CDR2 SQIVND (reference sequence). The CDR3 is 17 amino acids. V was cut by 3 bases and J by 0 bases, with 15 bases left in between. CDR3 amino acids: CASSMVRGVISNQPQHF. In DNA, the CDR3 is TGTGCCAGTAGTATGGTCCGGGGAGTCATTAGCAATCAGCCCCAGCATTTT.

V usage is TRBV10-3 and J usage is TRBJ1-5; 10 bases line up with TRBD1. This CDR3 spans 15 amino acids. Per the germline V gene, CDR1 is ENHRY and CDR2 is SYGVKD. V lost 6 bases, J lost 2 bases, and 4 bases stayed unmatched. The CDR3 here is CAIRPGTGGNQPQHF. In nucleotides, the CDR3 is TGTGCCATCAGGCCCGGGACAGGGGGCAATCAGCCCCAGCATTTT.

The chain recombines TRBV28 with TRBJ1-2; TRBD1 matches at 9 bases. The germline CDR1 and CDR2 sequences are MDHEN and SYDVKM. The ends lost 3 bases at V and 3 bases at J; junction bases unmatched: 5. The CDR3 runs 15 residues. The DNA of the CDR3 is TGTGCCAGCAGTTTCCGGACAGGGGCACACTATGGCTACACCTTC. This translates into CASSFRTGAHYGYTF.

The rearrangement links TRBV6-4 to TRBJ2-2; 10 bases align to TRBD2. V lost 6 bases and J lost 5; bases outside the gene matches: 12. Germline CDR1 is MRHNA and CDR2 is SNTAGT. The CDR3 covers 17 residues. The CDR3: CASSPAERGGETGELFF. The CDR3, as DNA: TGTGCCAGCAGCCCCGCAGAGCGGGGGGGCGAGACCGGGGAGCTGTTTTTT.

The rearrangement uses TRBV10-3 and TRBJ2-3; 13 bases fit TRBD2. V shed 4 bases and J 5 bases; nucleotides not matched to a gene: 3. This CDR3 is 15 amino acids long. Per germline, CDR1 ENHRY and CDR2 SYGVKD. The CDR3 region is CAISGLAGGRDTQYF. Written as DNA, the CDR3 is TGTGCCATCAGTGGACTAGCGGGGGGTCGAGATACGCAGTATTTT.